These 32 T cell receptor beta chains were all obtained from the same sample, sequenced in a study of blood T cells in healthy people across ages. A second PCR of about 7 to 12 cycles used a sample-barcoded 5' primer and a J-beta primer mix. TCRdb passed the 5' RACE reads through MiXCR, listing each CDR3 protein once. The sample lists about 800,000 distinct CDR3 sequences; approximately 25% were seen once. The same data also contributed to another study, on T cells of mothers and their children.

Sequencing used blood. These receptors all stem from a boy aged 5-17 years in good health.

V usage is TRBV7-2 and J usage is TRBJ2-3; possible D gene TRBD2, 5 bases. The CDR3 spans 14 residues. Trimming cost V 3 bases and J 4 bases, with 11 bases left between them. Germline V gives CDR1 SGHTA, CDR2 FQGNSA. The CDR3 is CASSFWTRADTQYF. In nucleotides, the CDR3 is TGTGCCAGCAGCTTTTGGACGCGGGCAGATACGCAGTATTTT.

The V gene is TRBV7-2, the J gene TRBJ2-5; maybe TRBD1 (6 bases). The germline CDR1 and CDR2 sequences are SGHTA and FQGNSA. V was trimmed by 5 bases and J by 1 base, leaving 14 bases between them. The CDR3 consists of 15 residues. CDR3 loop: CASSVSRDTQETQYF. The CDR3 DNA reads TGTGCCAGCAGCGTATCCCGGGACACCCAAGAGACCCAGTACTTC.

This clonotype was seen only a few times. The chain uses TRBV4-2 and TRBJ2-3, with 14 bases that match TRBD2. CDR1 is LGHNA, CDR2 YNFKEQ, per germline. Trimming cost V 1 base and J 2 bases; bases outside gene matches: 5. The CDR3 runs 18 residues. CDR3 sequence reads: CASSQAGTSGSVTDTQYF. CDR3 in DNA: TGTGCCAGCAGCCAAGCCGGGACTAGCGGGAGTGTCACAGATACGCAGTATTTT.

This clonotype occurred a few times. Mismatch with germline at one junction end may stem from a read error. The chain is built from TRBV7-7 and TRBJ2-4; weak D call: TRBD1 (6 bases). The CDR3 is made up of 13 amino acids. Germline lookup yields CDR1 SSHAT and CDR2 FNYEAQ (reference sequence). CDR3 nucleotides: TGTGCTAGCAGCTCCACACAGGGCGGCATTCAGTACTTC. This encodes CASSSTQGGIQYF. Full variable domain (remainder filled in from reference TRBV7-7 and TRBJ2-4): GAGVSQSPRYKVTKRGQDVTLRCDPISSHATLYWYQQALGQGPEFLTYFNYEAQPDKSGLPSDRFSAERPEGSISTLTIQRTEQRDSAMYRCASSSTQGGIQYFGAGTRLSVL.

The chain uses TRBV5-5 and TRBJ2-1; D is unclear. Trimming shortened V by 0 bases and J by 9 bases, and 4 bases separated the two germline ends. Germline V gene sequence: CDR1 SGHKS, CDR2 YYEKEE (reference sequence). There are 11 residues in the CDR3. CDR3 region: CASSLVVEQFF. The DNA for the CDR3 is TGTGCCAGCAGCTTGGTAGTTGAGCAGTTCTTC.

This clonotype was seen a handful of times. The gene calls are TRBV5-1 and TRBJ2-5, with D perhaps being TRBD1 or TRBD2 (5 bases each). CDR1 and CDR2 from the germline V gene are SGHRS and YFSETQ. V lost 6 bases to trimming and J lost 3 bases, with 21 bases between them. The CDR3 has 16 amino acids. This CDR3 is CASNAPLPGREETQYF. CDR3 nucleotides: TGCGCCAGCAACGCCCCTCTTCCGGGACGCGAAGAGACCCAGTACTTC. Full variable domain (outside the CDR3, taken from reference TRBV5-1 and TRBJ2-5): KAGVTQTPRYLIKTRGQQVTLSCSPISGHRSVSWYQQTPGQGLQFLFEYFSETQRNKGNFPGRFSGRQFSNSRSEMNVSTLELGDSALYLCASNAPLPGREETQYFGPGTRLLVL.

The table lists this clonotype with a few counts. The gene calls are TRBV3-1 and TRBJ1-4, with 7 bases lining up with TRBD1. Germline CDR1 and CDR2: LGHDT and YNNKEL (reference sequence). Trimming removed 3 bases from V and 8 bases from J; junction bases left unmatched: 9. This CDR3 is 15 amino acids long. The CDR3 sequence: CASSQRDSQGEKLFF. As DNA, the CDR3 is TGTGCCAGCAGCCAGAGGGATTCACAGGGGGAAAAACTGTTTTTT.

Ten or more counts support this clonotype. This sequence joins TRBV28 and TRBJ2-5, with D perhaps matching TRBD1 or TRBD2 (5 bases each). V was pared by 6 bases and J by 1 base, with 12 bases between. Germline V CDR1 and CDR2: MDHEN, SYDVKM. The CDR3 sequence is 14 residues long. In DNA form, the CDR3 reads TGTGCCAGCAGCGCTACCGGGACCCAAGAGACCCAGTACTTC. Translated, it gives CASSATGTQETQYF.

The genes are TRBV4-1 and TRBJ2-5; TRBD2 might be the D (6 bases). The CDR3 totals 15 residues. V was shortened by 4 bases and J by 5 bases, with 17 bases between the two germline ends. Germline V lookup: CDR1 MGHRA, CDR2 YSYEKL. The DNA for the CDR3 is TGCGCCAGCAGCCCCCTAGACGGGGGTGTGGAGACCCAGTACTTC. Protein product: CASSPLDGGVETQYF.

This clonotype has more than one count but fewer than ten. The V gene is TRBV2, the J gene TRBJ2-5; TRBD1 matches 10 bases. Germline V lookup: CDR1 SNHLY, CDR2 FYNNEI. The CDR3 extends over 14 amino acids. With 8 bases clipped from V and 4 bases from J, the junction kept 7 bases outside the gene matches. CDR3 in amino acids: CASRGQGVAETQYF. The DNA for the CDR3 is TGTGCCAGCCGAGGACAGGGGGTTGCAGAGACCCAGTACTTC.

This clonotype turned up a few times. This chain links TRBV5-5 with TRBJ1-1; 9 bases agree with TRBD1. Germline CDR1 reads SGHKS; CDR2 reads YYEKEE (reference sequence). CDR3 length: 14 amino acids. After removal of 1 base from V and 6 bases from J, the junction contained 4 bases not matched to a gene. The CDR3 loop is CASSLTGGEAEAFF. In nucleotides, the CDR3 is TGTGCCAGCAGCTTGACAGGGGGCGAGGCTGAAGCTTTCTTT.

CDR3 DNA: TGCAGCGTACGACAGGGGCCGGGGGGTTCACCCCTCCACTTT. This translates into CSVRQGPGGSPLHF. This chain joins TRBV29-1 and TRBJ1-6, with TRBD1 matching over 8 bases. V gave up 6 bases and J gave up 9 bases; unmatched junction bases: 10. This CDR3 has 14 residues. Germline CDR1 SQVTM, CDR2 ANQGSEA.

This clonotype has only a few counts. The chain's CDR3 is CASSLSPPGQLPNYGYTF. CDR3 coding DNA: TGTGCCAGCAGCTTAAGTCCCCCGGGACAGCTTCCTAACTATGGCTACACCTTC. This sequence joins TRBV7-3 and TRBJ1-2; 7 bases agree with TRBD1. CDR1 is SGHTA and CDR2 is FQGTGA in the germline V gene. The CDR3 consists of 18 residues. V gave up 1 base and J gave up 0 bases; unmatched junction bases: 11.

V and J are TRBV12-5 and TRBJ2-7, with 9 bases matching TRBD1. CDR3 size: 16 residues. The germline gives CDR1 LGHNT, CDR2 FRNRAP. Unmatched junction bases numbered 10, after V lost 0 bases and J lost 7 bases. The CDR3 DNA reads as TGTGCTAGTGGTTTGGTCCCTAGGGACAGGGCACAAGAGCAGTACTTC. It codes for CASGLVPRDRAQEQYF.

Only a few counts were recorded for this clonotype. The chain couples TRBV7-9 to TRBJ1-4; maybe TRBD1 (5 bases). The CDR3 extends over 14 amino acids. Germline V gives CDR1 SEHNR, CDR2 FQNEAQ (reference sequence). Trimming stripped 5 bases from V and 6 bases from J, with 13 bases between. The CDR3 region has the DNA TGTGCCAGCAGCGCGCAGGGTGTAGATGAAAAACTGTTTTTT. Encoded protein: CASSAQGVDEKLFF.

The genes are TRBV28 and TRBJ1-5; D is unresolved. V was shortened by 6 bases and J by 2 bases, with 20 bases between the two germline ends. The CDR3 length is 17 residues. From germline, CDR1 is MDHEN and CDR2 SYDVKM. The CDR3 reads CASSLSDGLQGNQPQHF. Here the CDR3 DNA reads TGTGCCAGCAGCCTTTCGGACGGGCTTCAAGGCAATCAGCCCCAGCATTTT.

This clonotype occurred a few times. The CDR3 DNA is TGCGCCAGCAGCTTGAAATTTGGCGTTAAAGAGACCCAGTACTTC. It translates to CASSLKFGVKETQYF. V usage is TRBV5-1 and J usage is TRBJ2-5; D unresolved. This CDR3 comprises 15 residues. The V and J ends lost 1 base and 3 bases respectively, with 13 bases between them. Germline V gene lookup returns CDR1 SGHRS and CDR2 YFSETQ.

The V gene is TRBV28, the J gene TRBJ2-7; the D gene could be TRBD1 or TRBD2 (5 bases each). V was trimmed by 4 bases and J by 5 bases, leaving 9 bases between them. CDR3 size: 12 residues. Germline-derived CDR1 and CDR2 are MDHEN and SYDVKM. CDR3 residues: CASSSGRDEQYF. In DNA form, the CDR3 reads TGTGCCAGCAGTTCAGGGCGGGACGAGCAGTACTTC.

This clonotype was detected a few times. The CDR3 is CASSSIGRTGAGEQYF. The CDR3 DNA reads TGTGCCAGCAGCTCGATCGGAAGAACAGGGGCGGGCGAGCAGTACTTC. This chain joins TRBV7-6 and TRBJ2-5; 7 bases map to TRBD1. The DNA matches TRBJ2-7 better at its end, which makes the J call doubtful. The germline gives CDR1 SGHVS, CDR2 FNYEAQ. This CDR3 spans 16 amino acids.

This chain uses TRBV28 with TRBJ2-1; TRBD2 aligns across 16 bases. The CDR3 sequence is 16 residues long. Germline V gene lookup returns CDR1 MDHEN and CDR2 SYDVKM. V dropped 0 bases and J dropped 10; count of bases not matched to a gene: 3. The CDR3 sequence is CASSLWGTSGRGEQFF. CDR3 DNA: TGTGCCAGCAGTTTATGGGGGACTAGCGGGAGGGGAGAGCAGTTCTTC. The entire variable domain, with the rest obtained from reference TRBV28 and TRBJ2-1, is as follows: DVKVTQSSRYLVKRTGEKVFLECVQDMDHENMFWYRQDPGLGLRLIYFSYDVKMKEKGDIPEGYSVSREKKERFSLILESASTNQTSMYLCASSLWGTSGRGEQFFGPGTRLTVL.

The J gene is TRBJ1-1, the V gene TRBV29-1; TRBD1 might be the D (5 bases). CDR1 and CDR2 (germline): SQVTM, ANQGSEA. Deletions cut 6 bases from V and 0 bases from J, with 11 bases between. CDR3 length: 13 amino acids. This CDR3 reads CSVRAVLNTEAFF. The DNA for the CDR3 is TGCAGCGTCAGGGCCGTATTGAACACTGAAGCTTTCTTT.

Ten or more counts support this clonotype. The rearrangement joins TRBV7-9 to TRBJ2-1, with 10 bases fitting TRBD2. Germline values: CDR1 SEHNR, CDR2 FQNEAQ (reference sequence). The CDR3 is 16 amino acids. The V and J ends lost 5 bases and 2 bases, in that order; junction bases with no gene match: 6. CDR3 protein: CASSLKREGTYNEQFF. CDR3 in DNA: TGTGCCAGCAGCCTTAAGCGGGAGGGCACCTACAATGAGCAGTTCTTC.

Only a few counts were recorded for this clonotype. The V and J genes are TRBV28 and TRBJ1-2; no reliable D call. This CDR3 comprises 12 residues. Trimming cost V 5 bases and J 8 bases, with 12 bases left between them. CDR1 is MDHEN and CDR2 is SYDVKM in the germline V gene. The CDR3 nucleotides are TGTGCCAGCAGTACACTGACGGGAGGCTACACCTTC. Protein: CASSTLTGGYTF.

The sample holds a few counts of this clonotype. The CDR3 DNA reads TGCAGCGTCTCCCCGAGACTAGCGGGGGACCCCGAGACCCAGTACTTC. Its protein product is CSVSPRLAGDPETQYF. The rearrangement uses TRBV29-1 and TRBJ2-5; the match to TRBD2 covers 12 bases. Trimming cost V 6 bases and J 5 bases; bases outside gene matches: 13. The length of the CDR3 is 16 residues. CDR1 is SQVTM and CDR2 is ANQGSEA in the germline V gene.

This clonotype appeared a few times. The chain has TRBV18 and TRBJ2-5; D not resolved. The CDR3 has 13 amino acids. V was trimmed by 3 bases and J by 2 bases, leaving 7 bases between them. The germline V gene has CDR1 KGHSH and CDR2 LQKENI. The chain's CDR3 is CASSPYTQETQYF. The CDR3 DNA sequence: TGTGCCAGCTCACCGTATACACAAGAGACCCAGTACTTC.

This clonotype was seen only a few times. The rearrangement joins TRBV5-5 to TRBJ2-1; the D gene could be TRBD1 or TRBD2 (5 bases each). The end of the DNA fits TRBJ2-7 better, so the J call may be wrong. This CDR3 region has 15 residues. Germline V CDR1 and CDR2: SGHKS, YYEKEE (reference sequence). The CDR3: CASSSERDGWIEQYF. In DNA, the CDR3 is TGTGCCAGCAGCTCTGAACGGGACGGCTGGATCGAGCAGTACTTC.

This clonotype turned up a few times. The rearrangement links TRBV5-6 to TRBJ1-4, with D perhaps matching TRBD1 (5 bases). Germline lookup yields CDR1 SGHDT and CDR2 YYEEEE. This CDR3 region has 13 residues. Trimming took 4 bases from V and 8 from J, leaving 12 bases between them. The CDR3 loop is CASSPQAGEKLFF. In nucleotides, the CDR3 is TGTGCCAGCAGCCCACAGGCAGGGGAAAAACTGTTTTTT.

This clonotype was counted a few times. V and J are TRBV4-1 and TRBJ2-5, with D uncertain. Germline CDR1 MGHRA, CDR2 YSYEKL. The CDR3 consists of 16 residues. Trimming took 1 base from V and 5 from J, leaving 17 bases between them. The CDR3 spells CASSQVALGLDETQYF. The CDR3, as DNA: TGCGCCAGCAGCCAAGTCGCCCTTGGGTTGGATGAGACCCAGTACTTC.

A few counts support this clonotype. The rearrangement links TRBV27 to TRBJ1-2, with D uncertain. Trimming pared 3 bases from V and 8 bases from J, leaving 16 bases between. The CDR3 has 14 residues. Germline values: CDR1 MNHEY, CDR2 SMNVEV (reference sequence). The CDR3 DNA sequence: TGTGCCAGCAGTTTGAGTAGAAGGGTTGGGGGCTACACCTTC. As protein: CASSLSRRVGGYTF.

The chain joins TRBV20-1 to TRBJ2-7; D is undetermined. Trimming removed 8 bases at V and 2 bases at J, with 13 bases between. CDR1 DFQATT and CDR2 SNEGSKA come from the germline V gene (reference sequence). The CDR3 is 12 residues long. The chain's CDR3 is CSPEGATYEQYF. CDR3 DNA sequence: TGCAGTCCCGAAGGCGCTACCTACGAGCAGTACTTC.

This chain uses TRBV5-1 with TRBJ1-1; D is ambiguous. Germline CDR1 is SGHRS and CDR2 is YFSETQ. V was cut by 4 bases and J by 4 bases, with 17 bases left in between. The CDR3 consists of 15 residues. The CDR3 region is CASSTAGIISTEAFF. CDR3 in DNA: TGCGCCAGCAGCACCGCCGGGATTATTAGCACTGAAGCTTTCTTT.

The J gene is TRBJ1-1, the V gene TRBV19; 8 nucleotides align to TRBD1. V lost 10 bases and J lost 5; bases outside the gene matches: 9. CDR1 is LNHDA and CDR2 is SQIVND in the germline V gene (reference sequence). The CDR3 totals 13 residues. The CDR3 nucleotides are TGTGCCACGACAGGGGCGAAGAGGACTGAAGCTTTCTTT. Its protein is CATTGAKRTEAFF.